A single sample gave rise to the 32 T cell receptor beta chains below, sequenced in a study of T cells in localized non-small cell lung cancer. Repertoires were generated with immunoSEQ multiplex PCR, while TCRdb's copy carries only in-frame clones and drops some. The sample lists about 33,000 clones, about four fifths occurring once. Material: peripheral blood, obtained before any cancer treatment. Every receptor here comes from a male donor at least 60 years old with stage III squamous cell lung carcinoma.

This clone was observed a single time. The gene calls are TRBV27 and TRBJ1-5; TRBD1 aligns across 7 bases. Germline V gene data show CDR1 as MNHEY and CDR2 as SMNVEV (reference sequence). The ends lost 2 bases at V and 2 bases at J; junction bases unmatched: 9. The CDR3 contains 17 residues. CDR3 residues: CASSLRGDSLGNQPQHF. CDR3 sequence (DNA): TGTGCCAGCAGTTTACGGGGGGACAGCCTCGGCAATCAGCCCCAGCATTTT.

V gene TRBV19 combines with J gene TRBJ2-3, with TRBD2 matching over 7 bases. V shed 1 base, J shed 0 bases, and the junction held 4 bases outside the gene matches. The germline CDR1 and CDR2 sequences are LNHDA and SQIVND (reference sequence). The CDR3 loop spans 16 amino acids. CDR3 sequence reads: CASSIGLAASTDTQYF. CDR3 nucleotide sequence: TGTGCCAGTAGTATAGGGCTAGCGGCCAGCACAGATACGCAGTATTTT.

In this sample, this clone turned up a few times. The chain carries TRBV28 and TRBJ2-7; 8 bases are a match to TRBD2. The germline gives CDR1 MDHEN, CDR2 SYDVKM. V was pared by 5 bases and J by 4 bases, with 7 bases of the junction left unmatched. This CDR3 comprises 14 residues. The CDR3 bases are TGTGCCAGCAGTGGGACTAGTAGCGTTTACGAGCAGTACTTC. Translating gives CASSGTSSVYEQYF. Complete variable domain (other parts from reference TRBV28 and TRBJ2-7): DVKVTQSSRYLVKRTGEKVFLECVQDMDHENMFWYRQDPGLGLRLIYFSYDVKMKEKGDIPEGYSVSREKKERFSLILESASTNQTSMYLCASSGTSSVYEQYFGPGTRLTVT.

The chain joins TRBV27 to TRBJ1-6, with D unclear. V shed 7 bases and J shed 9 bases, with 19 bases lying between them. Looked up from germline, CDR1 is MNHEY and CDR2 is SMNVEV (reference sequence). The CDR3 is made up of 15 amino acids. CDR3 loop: CASTNRAGWGSPLHF. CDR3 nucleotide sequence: TGTGCCAGCACTAATCGGGCCGGGTGGGGTTCACCCCTCCACTTT.

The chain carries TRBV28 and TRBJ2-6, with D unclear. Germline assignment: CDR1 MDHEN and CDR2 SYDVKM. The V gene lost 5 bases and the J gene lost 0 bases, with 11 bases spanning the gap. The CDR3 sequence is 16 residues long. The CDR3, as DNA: TGTGCCAGCAGTCACGCTGCGAACTCTGGGGCCAACGTCCTGACTTTC. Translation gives CASSHAANSGANVLTF. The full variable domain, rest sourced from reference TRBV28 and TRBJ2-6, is DVKVTQSSRYLVKRTGEKVFLECVQDMDHENMFWYRQDPGLGLRLIYFSYDVKMKEKGDIPEGYSVSREKKERFSLILESASTNQTSMYLCASSHAANSGANVLTFGAGSRLTVL.

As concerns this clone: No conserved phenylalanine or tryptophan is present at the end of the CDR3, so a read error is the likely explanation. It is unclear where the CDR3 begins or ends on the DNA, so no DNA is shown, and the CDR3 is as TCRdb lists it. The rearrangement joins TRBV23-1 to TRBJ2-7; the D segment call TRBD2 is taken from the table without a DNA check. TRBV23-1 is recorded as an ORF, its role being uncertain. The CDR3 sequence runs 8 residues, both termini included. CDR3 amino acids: CASLKNGR.

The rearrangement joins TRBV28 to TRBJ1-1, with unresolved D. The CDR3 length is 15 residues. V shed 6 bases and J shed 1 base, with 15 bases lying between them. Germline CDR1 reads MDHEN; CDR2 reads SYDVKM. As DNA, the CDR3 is TGTGCCAGCAGACGACCCTGGGTTCGGAACACTGAAGCTTTCTTT. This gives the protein CASRRPWVRNTEAFF.

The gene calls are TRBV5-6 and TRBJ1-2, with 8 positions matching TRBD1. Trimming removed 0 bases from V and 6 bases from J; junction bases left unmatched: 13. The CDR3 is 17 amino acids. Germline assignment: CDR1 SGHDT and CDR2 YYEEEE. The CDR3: CASSLEQGAIFPHGYTF. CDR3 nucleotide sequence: TGTGCCAGCAGCTTGGAGCAGGGGGCGATTTTCCCCCATGGCTACACCTTC.

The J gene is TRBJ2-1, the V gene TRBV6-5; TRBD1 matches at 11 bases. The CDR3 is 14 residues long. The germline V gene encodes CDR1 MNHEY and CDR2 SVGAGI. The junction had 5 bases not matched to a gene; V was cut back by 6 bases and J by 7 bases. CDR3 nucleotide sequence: TGTGCCAGCAGGTCCGGGACAGGGGGTAATGAGCAGTTCTTC. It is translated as CASRSGTGGNEQFF.

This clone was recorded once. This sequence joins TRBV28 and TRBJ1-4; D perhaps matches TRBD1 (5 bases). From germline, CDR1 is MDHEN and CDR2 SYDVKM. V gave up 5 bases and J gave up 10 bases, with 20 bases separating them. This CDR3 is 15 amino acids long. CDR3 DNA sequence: TGTGCCAGCAGTGACTTTATCAGGGAGTTGAGAAAACTGTTTTTT. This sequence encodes CASSDFIRELRKLFF.

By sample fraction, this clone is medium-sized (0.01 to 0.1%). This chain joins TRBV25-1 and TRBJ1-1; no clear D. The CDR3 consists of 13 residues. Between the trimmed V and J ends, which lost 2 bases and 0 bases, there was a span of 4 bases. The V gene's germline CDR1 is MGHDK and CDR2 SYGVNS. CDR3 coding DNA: TGTGCCAGCAGTGAACATCTGAACACTGAAGCTTTCTTT. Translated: CASSEHLNTEAFF. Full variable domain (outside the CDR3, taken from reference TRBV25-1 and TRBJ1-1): EADIYQTPRYLVIGTGKKITLECSQTMGHDKMYWYQQDPGMELHLIHYSYGVNSTEKGDLSSESTVSRIRTEHFPLTLESARPSHTSQYLCASSEHLNTEAFFGQGTRLTVV.

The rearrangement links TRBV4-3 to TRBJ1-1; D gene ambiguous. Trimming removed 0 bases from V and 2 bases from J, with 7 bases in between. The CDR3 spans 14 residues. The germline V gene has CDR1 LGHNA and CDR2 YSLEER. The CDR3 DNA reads TGCGCCAGCAGCCAAGATCTAGGAAACACTGAAGCTTTCTTT. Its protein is CASSQDLGNTEAFF.

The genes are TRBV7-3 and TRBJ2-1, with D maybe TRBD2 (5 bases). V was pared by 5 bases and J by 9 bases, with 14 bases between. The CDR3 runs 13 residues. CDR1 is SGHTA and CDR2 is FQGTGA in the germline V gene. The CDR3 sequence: CASSLSGSGEQFF. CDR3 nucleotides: TGTGCCAGCAGCCTTTCGGGAAGTGGTGAGCAGTTCTTC. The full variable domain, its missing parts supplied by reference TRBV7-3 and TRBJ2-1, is GAGVSQTPSNKVTEKGKYVELRCDPISGHTALYWYRQSLGQGPEFLIYFQGTGAADDSGLPNDRFFAVRPEGSVSTLKIQRTERGDSAVYLCASSLSGSGEQFFGPGTRLTVL.

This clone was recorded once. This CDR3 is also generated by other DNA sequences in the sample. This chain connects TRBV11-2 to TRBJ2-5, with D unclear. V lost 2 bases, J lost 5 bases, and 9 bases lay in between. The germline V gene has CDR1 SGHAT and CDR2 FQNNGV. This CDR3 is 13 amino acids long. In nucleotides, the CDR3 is TGTGCCAGCAGCTTAAGCGCCGGGGAGACCCAGTACTTC. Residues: CASSLSAGETQYF.

CDR3 residues: CASSPGVTGELFF. Here the CDR3 DNA reads TGTGCCAGCAGCCCCGGGGTCACCGGGGAGCTGTTTTTT. V usage is TRBV7-2 and J usage is TRBJ2-2, with TRBD2 as a possible D gene (5 bases). Trimming stripped 5 bases from V and 4 bases from J, with 8 bases between. Per germline, CDR1 SGHTA and CDR2 FQGNSA. This CDR3 comprises 13 residues.

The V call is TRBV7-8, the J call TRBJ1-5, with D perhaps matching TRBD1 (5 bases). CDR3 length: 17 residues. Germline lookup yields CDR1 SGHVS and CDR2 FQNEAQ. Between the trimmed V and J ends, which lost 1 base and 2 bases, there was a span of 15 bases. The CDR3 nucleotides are TGTGCCAGCAGCTTAGACAGTCAGGGAGGTCGCAATCAGCCCCAGCATTTT. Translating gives CASSLDSQGGRNQPQHF.

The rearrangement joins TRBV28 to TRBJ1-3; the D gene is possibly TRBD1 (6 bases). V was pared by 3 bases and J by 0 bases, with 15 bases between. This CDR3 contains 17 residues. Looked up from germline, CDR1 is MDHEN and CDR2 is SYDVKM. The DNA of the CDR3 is TGTGCCAGCAGTTTGGGTTCGGGGGGCGCCTCTGGAAACACCATATATTTT. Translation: CASSLGSGGASGNTIYF.

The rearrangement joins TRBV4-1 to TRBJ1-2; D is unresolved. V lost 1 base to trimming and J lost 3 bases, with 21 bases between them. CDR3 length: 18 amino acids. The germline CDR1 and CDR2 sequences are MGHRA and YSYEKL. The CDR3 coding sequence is TGCGCCAGCAGCCAAGGTCAAGTTCGCGATTTGGGTGACTATGGCTACACCTTC. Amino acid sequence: CASSQGQVRDLGDYGYTF.

This chain's CDR3 is CASSPASYGYTF. CDR3 DNA: TGTGCCAGCAGCCCAGCATCCTATGGCTACACCTTC. This chain connects TRBV28 to TRBJ1-2; D ambiguous. Trimming took off 6 bases at V and 4 bases at J, with 9 bases between the two ends. Germline-derived CDR1 and CDR2 are MDHEN and SYDVKM. CDR3 size: 12 residues.

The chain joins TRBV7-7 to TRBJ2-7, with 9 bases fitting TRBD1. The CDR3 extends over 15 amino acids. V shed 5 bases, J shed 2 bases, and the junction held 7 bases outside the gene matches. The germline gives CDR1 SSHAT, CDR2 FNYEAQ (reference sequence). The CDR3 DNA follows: TGTGCCAGCAGCAGCGGACAGGGGCCTACCTACGAGCAGTACTTC. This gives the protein CASSSGQGPTYEQYF.

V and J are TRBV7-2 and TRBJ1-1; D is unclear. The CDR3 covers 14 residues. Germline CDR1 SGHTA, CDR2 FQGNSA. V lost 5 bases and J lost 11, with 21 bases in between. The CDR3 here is CASSAEGGIGGAFF. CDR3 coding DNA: TGTGCCAGCAGCGCGGAGGGAGGGATTGGAGGGGCTTTCTTT.

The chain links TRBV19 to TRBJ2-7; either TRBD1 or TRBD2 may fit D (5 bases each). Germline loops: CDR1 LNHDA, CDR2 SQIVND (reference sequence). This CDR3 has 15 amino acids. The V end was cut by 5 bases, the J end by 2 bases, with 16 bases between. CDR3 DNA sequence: TGTGCCAGTAGTTCTACCCGGGACGTAGCCTACGAGCAGTACTTC. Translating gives CASSSTRDVAYEQYF. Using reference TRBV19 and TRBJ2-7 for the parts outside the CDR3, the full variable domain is DGGITQSPKYLFRKEGQNVTLSCEQNLNHDAMYWYRQDPGQGLRLIYYSQIVNDFQKGDIAEGYSVSREKKESFPLTVTSAQKNPTAFYLCASSSTRDVAYEQYFGPGTRLTVT.

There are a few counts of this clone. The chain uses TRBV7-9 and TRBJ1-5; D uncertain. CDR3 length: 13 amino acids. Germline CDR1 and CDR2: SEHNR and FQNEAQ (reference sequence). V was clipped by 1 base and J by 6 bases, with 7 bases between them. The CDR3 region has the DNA TGTGCCAGCAGCTTAGAGGGCGGTCAGCCCCAGCATTTT. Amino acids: CASSLEGGQPQHF.

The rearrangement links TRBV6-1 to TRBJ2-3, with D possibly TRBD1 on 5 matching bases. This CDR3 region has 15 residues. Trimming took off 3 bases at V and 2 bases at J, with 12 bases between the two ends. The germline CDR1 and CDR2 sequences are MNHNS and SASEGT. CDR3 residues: CASSDPTANTDTQYF. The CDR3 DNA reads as TGTGCCAGCAGTGATCCGACAGCAAACACAGATACGCAGTATTTT.

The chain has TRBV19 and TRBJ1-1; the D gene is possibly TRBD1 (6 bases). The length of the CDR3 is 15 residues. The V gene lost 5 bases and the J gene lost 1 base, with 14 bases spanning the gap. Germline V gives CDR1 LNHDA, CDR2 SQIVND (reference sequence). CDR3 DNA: TGTGCCAGTAGTGGTCTCGGACAGCCGAACACTGAAGCTTTCTTT. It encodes CASSGLGQPNTEAFF.

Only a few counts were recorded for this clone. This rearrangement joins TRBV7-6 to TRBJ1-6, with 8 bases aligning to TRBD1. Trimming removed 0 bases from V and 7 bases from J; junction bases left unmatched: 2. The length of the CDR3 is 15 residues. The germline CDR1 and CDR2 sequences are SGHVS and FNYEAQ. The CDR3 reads CASSLAGTGNSPLHF. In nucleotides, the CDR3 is TGTGCCAGCAGCTTAGCGGGGACAGGAAATTCACCCCTCCACTTT.

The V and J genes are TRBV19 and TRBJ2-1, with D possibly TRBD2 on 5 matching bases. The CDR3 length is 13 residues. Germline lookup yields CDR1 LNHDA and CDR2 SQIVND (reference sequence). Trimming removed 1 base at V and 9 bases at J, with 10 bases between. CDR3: CASSIGAAGEQFF. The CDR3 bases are TGTGCCAGTAGTATAGGGGCTGCGGGTGAGCAGTTCTTC.

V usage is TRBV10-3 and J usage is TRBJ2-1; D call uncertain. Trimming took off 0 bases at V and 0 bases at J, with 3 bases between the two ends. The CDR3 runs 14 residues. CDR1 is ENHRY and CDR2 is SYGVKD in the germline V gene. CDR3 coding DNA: TGTGCCATCAGTGAGTCGAACTCCTACAATGAGCAGTTCTTC. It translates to CAISESNSYNEQFF.

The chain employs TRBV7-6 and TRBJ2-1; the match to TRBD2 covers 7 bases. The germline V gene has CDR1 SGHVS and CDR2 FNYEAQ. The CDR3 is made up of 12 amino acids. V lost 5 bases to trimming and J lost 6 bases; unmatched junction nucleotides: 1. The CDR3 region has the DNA TGTGCCAGCAGCCCGGGGGGCAATGAGCAGTTCTTC. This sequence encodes CASSPGGNEQFF.

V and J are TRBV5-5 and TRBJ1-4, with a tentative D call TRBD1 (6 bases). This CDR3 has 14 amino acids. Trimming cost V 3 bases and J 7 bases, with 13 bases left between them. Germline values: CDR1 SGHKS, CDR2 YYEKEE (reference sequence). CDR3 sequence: CASSWQGKGEKLFF. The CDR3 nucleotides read TGTGCCAGCAGCTGGCAGGGGAAGGGTGAAAAACTGTTTTTT.

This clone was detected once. As DNA, the CDR3 is TGTGCCAGTAGTATGAGGGTAGTCACCGGGGAGCTGTTTTTT. This gives the protein CASSMRVVTGELFF. The genes are TRBV19 and TRBJ2-2; D might be TRBD2 (5 bases). The CDR3 sequence is 14 residues long. Germline CDR1 reads LNHDA; CDR2 reads SQIVND (reference sequence). With 3 bases removed from V and 4 bases from J, the gap between germline ends came to 9 bases.

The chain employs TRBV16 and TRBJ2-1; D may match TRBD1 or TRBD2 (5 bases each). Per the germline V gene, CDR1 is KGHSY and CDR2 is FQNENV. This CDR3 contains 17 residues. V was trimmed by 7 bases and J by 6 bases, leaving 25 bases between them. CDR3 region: CASTPNRGRELGNEQFF. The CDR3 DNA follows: TGTGCCAGCACTCCTAACCGGGGCAGGGAATTAGGCAATGAGCAGTTCTTC.